The clone carrying this TCR beta chain was seen many times. This sample is drawn from a study of glioma-infiltrating T cells. Using RNA template, CDR3s of TCR alpha and beta were amplified with iRepertoire arm-PCR. For one-step reverse transcription and amplification, 100-400 ng of tissue mRNA or PBMC total RNA was used. A single record per CDR3 protein comes from TCRdb applying MiXCR to the multiplex PCR reads. The sample has 100,000 to 150,000 distinct CDR3 sequences, around 23% seen once. The CDR3 is 16 residues long. Germline V gene lookup returns CDR1 MNHNY and CDR2 SVGAGI (reference sequence). Germline trimming cut 2 bases from V and 4 bases from J; bases unmatched to any gene: 9.

The chain uses TRBV6-6 and TRBJ2-7; 9 nucleotides agree with TRBD1. The clonotype comes from a human donor with low-grade glioma or glioblastoma, undergoing nonglioma brain surgery, or in good health (not recorded which). The sample comprised glioma tissue, nonneoplastic brain tissue, or PBMCs (not recorded which). The CDR3 region is CASSYPGTGSWYEQYF. CDR3 DNA sequence: TGTGCCAGCAGTTACCCCGGGACAGGGTCGTGGTACGAGCAGTACTTC.